This paragraph covers one T cell receptor beta chain sequence. The CDR3 sequence is 15 residues long. From germline, CDR1 is SGHAT and CDR2 FQNNGV. With 3 bases clipped from V and 6 bases from J, the junction kept 9 bases outside the gene matches. The protocol was immunoSEQ multiplex PCR, while the TCRdb copy is restricted to in-frame clones and leaves out a portion. The sample lists roughly 65,000 clones; roughly 91% were seen once. This sample is part of a study of OX40 agonist ivuxolimab in advanced cancers. V is TRBV11-2 and J is TRBJ2-7; TRBD2 aligns across 9 bases. The sequencing here drew on CD4+ or CD8+ T cells sorted from blood, taken in a trial of the OX40 agonist ivuxolimab. The sequence was collected from an adult with an advanced solid tumor such as melanoma, head and neck, liver or kidney cancer. The CDR3 bases are TGTGCCAGCAGCTTGAACAGCGGGGGGTCTCTCGAGCAGTACTTC. Its translation is CASSLNSGGSLEQYF.